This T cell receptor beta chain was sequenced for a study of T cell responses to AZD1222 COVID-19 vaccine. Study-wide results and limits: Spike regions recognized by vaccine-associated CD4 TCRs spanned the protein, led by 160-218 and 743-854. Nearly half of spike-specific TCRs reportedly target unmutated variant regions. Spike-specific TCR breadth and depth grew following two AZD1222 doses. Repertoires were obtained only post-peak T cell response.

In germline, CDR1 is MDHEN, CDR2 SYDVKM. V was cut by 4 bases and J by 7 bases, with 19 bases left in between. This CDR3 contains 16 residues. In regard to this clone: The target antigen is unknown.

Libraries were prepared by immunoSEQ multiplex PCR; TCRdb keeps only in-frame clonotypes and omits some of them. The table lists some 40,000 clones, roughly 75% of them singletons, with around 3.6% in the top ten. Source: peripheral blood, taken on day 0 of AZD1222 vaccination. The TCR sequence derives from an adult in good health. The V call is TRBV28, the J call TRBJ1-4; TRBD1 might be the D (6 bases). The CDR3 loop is CASSSPTGSRGEKLFF. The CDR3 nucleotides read TGTGCCAGCAGTTCCCCGACAGGCTCGAGGGGTGAAAAACTGTTTTTT.